This T cell receptor (beta chain) originates from a study of technical replicates of blood from a handful of donors. Generated by immunoSEQ multiplex PCR, the TCRdb table keeps only in-frame clones and is missing some. Among under 65,000 clones listed, around 95% were seen once. The germline V gene has CDR1 WNHNN and CDR2 SYGVQD (reference sequence). The length of the CDR3 is 12 residues. The ends were cut back, 6 bases at V and 7 bases at J, with 10 bases in the middle. Input material: T cells isolated from PBMCs. The gene calls are TRBV10-1 and TRBJ2-1; tentative D call: TRBD1 (6 bases). The TCR sequence derives from a human donor in good health. CDR3 loop: CASRPGHNEQFF. Here the CDR3 DNA reads TGCGCCAGCAGGCCGGGACATAATGAGCAGTTCTTC.